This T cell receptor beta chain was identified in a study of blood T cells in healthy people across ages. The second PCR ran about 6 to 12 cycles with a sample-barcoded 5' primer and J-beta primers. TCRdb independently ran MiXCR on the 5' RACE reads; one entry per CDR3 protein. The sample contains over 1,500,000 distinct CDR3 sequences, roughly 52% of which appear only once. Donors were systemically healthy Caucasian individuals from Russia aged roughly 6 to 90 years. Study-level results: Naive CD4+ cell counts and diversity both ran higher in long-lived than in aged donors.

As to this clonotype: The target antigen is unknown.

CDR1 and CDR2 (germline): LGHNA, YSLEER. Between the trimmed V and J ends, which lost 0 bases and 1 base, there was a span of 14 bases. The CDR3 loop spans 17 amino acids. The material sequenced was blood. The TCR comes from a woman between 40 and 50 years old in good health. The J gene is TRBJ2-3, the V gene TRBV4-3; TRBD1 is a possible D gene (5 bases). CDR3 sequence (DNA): TGCGCCAGCAGCCAAGATAGGGCAGGGATGGGCACAGATACGCAGTATTTT. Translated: CASSQDRAGMGTDTQYF.